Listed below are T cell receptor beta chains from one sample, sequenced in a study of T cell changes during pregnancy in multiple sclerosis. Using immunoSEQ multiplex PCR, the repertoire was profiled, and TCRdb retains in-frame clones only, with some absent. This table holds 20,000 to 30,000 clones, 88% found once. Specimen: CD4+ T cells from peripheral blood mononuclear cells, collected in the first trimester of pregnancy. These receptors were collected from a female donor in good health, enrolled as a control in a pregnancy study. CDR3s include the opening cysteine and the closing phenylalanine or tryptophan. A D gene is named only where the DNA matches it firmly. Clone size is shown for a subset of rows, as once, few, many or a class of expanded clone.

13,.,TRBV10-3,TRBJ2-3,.,TGTGCCATCAGTTACGGGAGTGCAGATACGCAGTATTTT,CAISYGSADTQYF
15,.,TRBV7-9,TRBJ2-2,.,TGTGCCAGCAGCTTAGTGGGGGGTAACACCGGGGAGCTGTTTTTT,CASSLVGGNTGELFF
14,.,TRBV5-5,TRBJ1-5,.,TGTGCCAGCAGCTCCAGGGGCCCCAATCAGCCCCAGCATTTT,CASSSRGPNQPQHF
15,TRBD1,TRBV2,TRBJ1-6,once,TGTGCCAGCAGTGAGGGACAGGGGGGGTATGAGCCCCTCCACTTT,CASSEGQGGYEPLHF
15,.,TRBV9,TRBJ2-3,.,TGTGCCAGCAGCCCGCGGGACTCCGTTTCAGATACGCAGTATTTT,CASSPRDSVSDTQYF
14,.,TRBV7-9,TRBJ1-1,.,TGTGCCAGCAGACCGGTCCGGGGGAACACTGAAGCTTTCTTT,CASRPVRGNTEAFF
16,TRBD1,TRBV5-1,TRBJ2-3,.,TGCGCCAGTACAACTTCCGGGACAGGGTTTTCAGATACGCAGTATTTT,CASTTSGTGFSDTQYF
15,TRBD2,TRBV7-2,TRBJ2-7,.,TGTGCCAGCAGCCGAGGGGCGGGAGTGTCCTACGAGCAGTACTTC,CASSRGAGVSYEQYF
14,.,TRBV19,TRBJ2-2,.,TGTGCCAGTAGTCAGACAGCGAACACCGGGGAGCTGTTTTTT,CASSQTANTGELFF
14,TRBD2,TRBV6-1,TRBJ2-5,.,TGTGCCAGCGGGGCAGGGACTATCCAAGAGACCCAGTACTTC,CASGAGTIQETQYF
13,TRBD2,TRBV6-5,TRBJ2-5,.,TGTGCCAGCAGGATCACTAGCGCCCAGACCCAGTACTTC,CASRITSAQTQYF
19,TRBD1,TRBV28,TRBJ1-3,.,TGTGCCAGCAGTTTATGGGCCTTAACGGGACAGGGGACCGGAAACACCATATATTTT,CASSLWALTGQGTGNTIYF
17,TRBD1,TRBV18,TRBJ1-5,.,TGTGCCAGCTCACCCCGAGGTCTAGGGCAGGGGGTTCAGCCCCAGCATTTT,CASSPRGLGQGVQPQHF
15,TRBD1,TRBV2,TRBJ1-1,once,TGTGCCAGCAGTGAACCGGACAGGGTAAGGGCTGAAGCTTTCTTT,CASSEPDRVRAEAFF
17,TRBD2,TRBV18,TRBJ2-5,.,TGTGCCAGCTCACCGCAGACTAGCGGGAGTACCTTGGAGACCCAGTACTTC,CASSPQTSGSTLETQYF